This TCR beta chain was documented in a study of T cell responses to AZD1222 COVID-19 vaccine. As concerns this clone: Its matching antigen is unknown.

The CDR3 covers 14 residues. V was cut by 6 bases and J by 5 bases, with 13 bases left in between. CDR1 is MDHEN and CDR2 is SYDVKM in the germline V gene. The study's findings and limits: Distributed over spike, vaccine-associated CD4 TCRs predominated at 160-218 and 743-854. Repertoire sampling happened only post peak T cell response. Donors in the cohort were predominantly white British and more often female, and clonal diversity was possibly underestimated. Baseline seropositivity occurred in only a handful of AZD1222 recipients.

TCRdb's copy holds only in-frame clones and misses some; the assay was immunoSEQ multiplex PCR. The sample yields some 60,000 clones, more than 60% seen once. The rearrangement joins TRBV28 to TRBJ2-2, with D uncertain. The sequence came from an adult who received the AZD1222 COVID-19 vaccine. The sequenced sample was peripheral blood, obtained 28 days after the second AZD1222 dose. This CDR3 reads CASSPSRATGELFF. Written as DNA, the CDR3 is TGTGCCAGCAGCCCCAGCAGAGCTACCGGGGAGCTGTTTTTT.